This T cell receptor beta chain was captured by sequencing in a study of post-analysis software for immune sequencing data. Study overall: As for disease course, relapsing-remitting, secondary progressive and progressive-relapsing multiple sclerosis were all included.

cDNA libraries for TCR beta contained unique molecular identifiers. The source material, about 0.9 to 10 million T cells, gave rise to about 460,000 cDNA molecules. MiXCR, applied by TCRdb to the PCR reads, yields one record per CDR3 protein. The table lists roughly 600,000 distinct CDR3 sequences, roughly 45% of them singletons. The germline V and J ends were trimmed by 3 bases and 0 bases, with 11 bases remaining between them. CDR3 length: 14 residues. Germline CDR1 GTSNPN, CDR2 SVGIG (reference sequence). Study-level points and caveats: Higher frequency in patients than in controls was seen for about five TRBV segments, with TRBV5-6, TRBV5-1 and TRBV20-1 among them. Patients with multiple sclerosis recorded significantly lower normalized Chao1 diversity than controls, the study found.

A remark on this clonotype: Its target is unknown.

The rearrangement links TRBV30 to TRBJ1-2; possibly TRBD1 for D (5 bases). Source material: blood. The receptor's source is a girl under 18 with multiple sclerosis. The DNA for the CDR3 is TGTGCCTGGAGACGTAGGGGTACTAACTATGGCTACACCTTC. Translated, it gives CAWRRRGTNYGYTF.